These T cell receptor beta chains were read from a single sample in a study. TCRdb re-called the RT-PCR reads with MiXCR, one entry per CDR3 protein. The repertoire holds about 700,000 distinct CDR3 sequences, 11% to 15% seen once, with around 3.3% in the top ten. Input material: memory CD4+ T cells from blood. These receptors all come from a female donor in good health, serving as a healthy control. The CDR3 runs from the conserved cysteine through the conserved F or W. D genes are given only for firm matches. A row's size may be missing; if present it is once, few, many or a size class.

abundance	len	d_gene	j_gene	v_gene	CDR3nt	CDR3aa
few	16	.	TRBJ2-2	TRBV11-2	TGTGCCAGCCACTACTCGGGGGCTGGGGACACCGGGGAGCTGTTTTTT	CASHYSGAGDTGELFF
.	15	TRBD2	TRBJ2-5	TRBV20-1	TGCAGTGCTAGAGGAGCGGGAGGACTCCCAGAGACCCAGTACTTC	CSARGAGGLPETQYF
.	13	TRBD1	TRBJ2-1	TRBV6-4	TGTGCCAGCAAAAGGACAGGGGGAAATGAGCAGTTCTTC	CASKRTGGNEQFF
many	16	.	TRBJ1-3	TRBV6-5	TGTGCCAGCAGCCCGGGAGTCACGACCTACGGAAACACCATATATTTT	CASSPGVTTYGNTIYF
many	15	.	TRBJ2-1	TRBV7-2	TGTGCCAGCAGCCCATCCGGGGGCATGGGTTTTTGGCAGTTCTTC	CASSPSGGMGFWQFF
.	16	TRBD1	TRBJ1-1	TRBV20-1	TGCAGTGCTAGAGTGGGACAGGCCTCGAGGAGCACTGAAGCTTTCTTT	CSARVGQASRSTEAFF
few	16	TRBD2	TRBJ2-3	TRBV5-1	TGCGCCAGCAGCGCCGGACTAGCGGGATTCTCAGATACGCAGTATTTT	CASSAGLAGFSDTQYF
many	12	.	TRBJ2-1	TRBV29-1	TGCAGCGCCCCTCAGGGATCCAATGAGCAGTTCTTC	CSAPQGSNEQFF
many	14	.	TRBJ2-1	TRBV10-3	TGTGCCATCAGTGAGTATTCAGGGAACAATGAGCAGTTCTTC	CAISEYSGNNEQFF
many	15	.	TRBJ2-5	TRBV5-1	TGCGCCAGCAGCTCTCCGCAGGGCCCCCAAGAGACCCAGTACTTC	CASSSPQGPQETQYF
.	13	.	TRBJ1-5	TRBV12-3/TRBV12-4	TGTGCCAGCAGGACAGGTAGCAATCAGCCCCAGCATTTT	CASRTGSNQPQHF
few	15	TRBD1	TRBJ2-7	TRBV7-9	TGTGCCAGCAGCTTTATCGGACAGGTTGGATACGAGCAGTACTTC	CASSFIGQVGYEQYF
.	13	.	TRBJ2-3	TRBV28	TGTGCCAGCAGTTTAGTATCTGGCTTAGTGCAGTATTTT	CASSLVSGLVQYF
.	16	.	TRBJ2-5	TRBV7-3	TGTGCCAGCAGCCCGAGGGTGGGGACCTCCCAAGAGACCCAGTACTTC	CASSPRVGTSQETQYF
few	13	TRBD1	TRBJ1-2	TRBV15	TGTGCCACCAGCACCGGGACAGGCGATGGCTACACCTTC	CATSTGTGDGYTF
once	13	.	TRBJ1-1	TRBV5-6	TGTGCCAGCACGCGGCGGGCAGGGTCTGAAGCTTTCTTT	CASTRRAGSEAFF
many	17	TRBD2	TRBJ2-2	TRBV9	TGTGCCAGCAGCGTAGGGACTAGCGGACAAGGGACCGGGGAGCTGTTTTTT	CASSVGTSGQGTGELFF
many	18	TRBD1	TRBJ2-1	TRBV6-4	TGTGCCAGCAGGACGATCCTTAGACAGGGAAGGTGGCACAATGAGCAGTTCTTC	CASRTILRQGRWHNEQFF
many	14	TRBD1	TRBJ1-5	TRBV20-1	TGCAGTGCAAGCTCCCCAGGGGGCCTTCAGCCCCAGCATTTT	CSASSPGGLQPQHF
few	15	.	TRBJ2-2	TRBV27	TGTGCCAGCAGTACCCACCGGGACTCGACCGGGGAGCTGTTTTTT	CASSTHRDSTGELFF
few	16	.	TRBJ2-3	TRBV5-4	TGTGCCAGCAGCTTGGGGGGAGTGGGGACCACAGATACGCAGTATTTT	CASSLGGVGTTDTQYF
.	14	.	TRBJ2-5	TRBV6-5	TGTGCCAGCAGTTACCTGGACCGGCGGGAGACCCAGTACTTC	CASSYLDRRETQYF
few	18	TRBD1	TRBJ1-1	TRBV5-1	TGCGCCAGCAGCTTTGGAGGCCGACAGGGGGCCGTGAACACTGAAGCTTTCTTT	CASSFGGRQGAVNTEAFF